The 19 T cell receptor beta chains below all came from one sample that was sequenced in a study of vaccination effects on CD4 cells after COVID-19. Viral peptide pool expansion of antigen-specific CD4+ T cells preceded sequencing in the ViraFEST assay. It was after 10 days of culture that CD4+ T cells were isolated. Participants completed two doses of the BNT162b2 or mRNA-1273 vaccine. Generated by immunoSEQ multiplex PCR, the TCRdb table keeps only in-frame clones and is missing some. Here the sample spans about 28,000 clones, about 73% being singletons. For these receptors, no antigen is known. Sample: CD4+ T cells from PBMCs cultured with HCoV-NL63 spike peptides, taken after COVID-19 vaccination. Receptor source: a human donor who received a COVID-19 vaccine.

The chain combines TRBV5-4 with TRBJ2-3; the D gene is possibly TRBD2 (5 bases). CDR1 is SGHNT, CDR2 YYREEE, per germline (reference sequence). Trimming cost V 0 bases and J 2 bases, with 10 bases left between them. The CDR3 length is 15 residues. The CDR3 coding sequence is TGTGCCAGCAGCTTGGGGGCGGGCTTCACAGATACGCAGTATTTT. This sequence encodes CASSLGAGFTDTQYF.

This rearrangement joins TRBV10-3 to TRBJ1-2, with 7 bases lining up with TRBD1. J was trimmed by 8 bases and V by 3 bases; bases with no gene match: 6. Germline loops: CDR1 ENHRY, CDR2 SYGVKD. This CDR3 is 13 amino acids long. The CDR3 DNA is TGTGCCATCAGTGAAGATAGACAGGGCGGCTACACCTTC. Translating it yields CAISEDRQGGYTF.

The chain combines TRBV7-2 with TRBJ2-3; 7 positions agree with TRBD2. The germline CDR1 and CDR2 sequences are SGHTA and FQGNSA. With 3 bases clipped from V and 6 bases from J, the junction kept 6 bases outside the gene matches. The CDR3 is made up of 14 amino acids. The CDR3 DNA is TGTGCCAGCAGCTTTGGCGGGAGCTGGGATACGCAGTATTTT. As protein: CASSFGGSWDTQYF.

This rearrangement joins TRBV19 to TRBJ1-1, with 9 bases fitting TRBD1. The CDR3 runs to 11 residues. The V gene end was trimmed by 5 bases and the J gene end by 10 bases; junction bases not matched to a gene: 2. Germline V gene sequence: CDR1 LNHDA, CDR2 SQIVND (reference sequence). Here the CDR3 reads CASSEGQGAFF. In nucleotides, the CDR3 is TGTGCCAGTAGTGAGGGACAGGGAGCTTTCTTT.

V and J are TRBV2 and TRBJ1-1; maybe TRBD1 (5 bases). This CDR3 is 15 amino acids long. The germline V gene has CDR1 SNHLY and CDR2 FYNNEI. V was trimmed by 7 bases and J by 0 bases, leaving 15 bases between them. CDR3 in DNA: TGTGCCAGCAAAAGGGGTGATACTATGAACACTGAAGCTTTCTTT. It codes for CASKRGDTMNTEAFF. The full variable domain, rest sourced from reference TRBV2 and TRBJ1-1, is EPEVTQTPSHQVTQMGQEVILRCVPISNHLYFYWYRQILGQKVEFLVSFYNNEISEKSEIFDDQFSVERPDGSNFTLKIRSTKLEDSAMYFCASKRGDTMNTEAFFGQGTRLTVV.

This clone appeared a few times. The chain couples TRBV29-1 to TRBJ1-2, with a weak D call TRBD1 (6 bases). This CDR3 region has 14 residues. Germline-derived CDR1 and CDR2 are SQVTM and ANQGSEA. The ends were cut back, 4 bases at V and 4 bases at J, with 16 bases in the middle. The CDR3 loop reads CSVVGRGRSYGYTF. For the CDR3, the DNA is TGCAGCGTTGTTGGTCGGGGGCGCAGCTATGGCTACACCTTC.

V is TRBV11-2 and J is TRBJ1-3; D uncertain. Germline assignment: CDR1 SGHAT and CDR2 FQNNGV. The CDR3 has 15 amino acids. The V end lost 1 base, the J end lost 0 bases, and 7 bases lay between the germline ends. The CDR3 sequence: CASSLVRHSGNTIYF. The DNA of the CDR3 is TGTGCCAGCAGCTTAGTGCGTCACTCTGGAAACACCATATATTTT.

This chain connects TRBV5-1 to TRBJ2-5, with D possibly being TRBD2 (6 bases). The germline CDR1 and CDR2 sequences are SGHRS and YFSETQ. V gave up 0 bases and J gave up 5 bases, with 11 bases separating them. The CDR3 extends over 14 amino acids. Written as DNA, the CDR3 is TGCGCCAGCAGCTTGGGGGGTAGCGGTGAGACCCAGTACTTC. Its protein is CASSLGGSGETQYF.

The CDR3 coding sequence is TGCGCCAGCAGCGAGGGGGGTACCGGGGAGCTGTTTTTT. Translation gives CASSEGGTGELFF. This chain links TRBV5-1 with TRBJ2-2; D may correspond to TRBD1 or TRBD2 (6 bases each). V shed 4 bases and J shed 5 bases, with 9 bases lying between them. This CDR3 comprises 13 residues. Per germline, CDR1 SGHRS and CDR2 YFSETQ.

This chain connects TRBV6-1 to TRBJ1-1; D remains unclear. V was cut by 0 bases and J by 1 base, with 12 bases left in between. Germline V lookup: CDR1 MNHNS, CDR2 SASEGT. The length of the CDR3 is 16 residues. CDR3 nucleotides: TGTGCCAGCAGTGAAGCCGGAGGGCTGGGGAACACTGAAGCTTTCTTT. Encoded protein: CASSEAGGLGNTEAFF.

This clone was seen a single time. The V gene is TRBV18, the J gene TRBJ1-5, with TRBD1 as a possible D gene (5 bases). V was pared by 5 bases and J by 5 bases, with 10 bases between. The CDR3 has 13 amino acids. CDR1 and CDR2 (germline): KGHSH, LQKENI. The CDR3 bases are TGTGCCAGCTCAGGGGGTAGGGATCAGCCCCAGCATTTT. As protein: CASSGGRDQPQHF.

The chain combines TRBV7-6 with TRBJ2-3; 7 nucleotides match TRBD2. The CDR3 is 15 amino acids. After removal of 6 bases from V and 1 base from J, the junction contained 7 bases not matched to a gene. From germline, CDR1 is SGHVS and CDR2 FNYEAQ. CDR3 in DNA: TGTGCCAGCAGTTACTTCAGCGGGGGCACAGATACGCAGTATTTT. Translating gives CASSYFSGGTDTQYF.

This chain links TRBV7-9 with TRBJ1-1, with D maybe TRBD1 (6 bases). Germline lookup yields CDR1 SEHNR and CDR2 FQNEAQ (reference sequence). CDR3 length: 15 amino acids. V was clipped by 6 bases and J by 1 base, with 15 bases between them. This chain's CDR3 is CASRSSGHSNTEAFF. CDR3 coding DNA: TGTGCCAGCAGGTCATCGGGACACTCGAACACTGAAGCTTTCTTT.

The chain combines TRBV6-5 with TRBJ2-5, with 9 bases matching TRBD2. This CDR3 comprises 14 residues. The junction had 4 bases not matched to a gene; V was cut back by 6 bases and J by 2 bases. Germline lookup yields CDR1 MNHEY and CDR2 SVGAGI. CDR3 in DNA: TGTGCCAGCAGCCGGGCGGGGGGGCAAGAGACCCAGTACTTC. Protein product: CASSRAGGQETQYF.

V usage is TRBV4-1 and J usage is TRBJ2-7, with 8 nucleotides matching TRBD1. The CDR3 contains 18 residues. Germline CDR1 and CDR2: MGHRA and YSYEKL. After removal of 1 base from V and 3 bases from J, the junction contained 14 bases not matched to a gene. The DNA for the CDR3 is TGCGCCAGCAGCCAAGGGGCGGTCCCACAGGGGGGCATCTACGAGCAGTACTTC. Translated: CASSQGAVPQGGIYEQYF.

The V call is TRBV5-4, the J call TRBJ1-6, with D unclear. This CDR3 is built from 12 residues. V lost 7 bases and J 10 bases, leaving 12 bases between the germline ends. Per the germline V gene, CDR1 is SGHNT and CDR2 is YYREEE (reference sequence). The CDR3 DNA sequence: TGTGCCAGCCGCGTAGACTTCTCACCCCTCCACTTT. It translates to CASRVDFSPLHF.

This chain joins TRBV9 and TRBJ1-2; D not resolved. Germline CDR1 reads SGDLS; CDR2 reads YYNGEE. The CDR3 consists of 18 residues. V lost 0 bases to trimming and J lost 0 bases, with 18 bases between them. CDR3 in DNA: TGTGCCAGCAGCGTAGATGTTCGAGCGCACACAGCTAACTATGGCTACACCTTC. Translation gives CASSVDVRAHTANYGYTF.

The rearrangement joins TRBV5-1 to TRBJ2-3; 8 nucleotides match TRBD1. This CDR3 is built from 15 residues. Germline CDR1 reads SGHRS; CDR2 reads YFSETQ. With 3 bases clipped from V and 4 bases from J, the junction kept 7 bases outside the gene matches. In DNA form, the CDR3 reads TGCGCCAGCAGCTCTAATCCGGGACAGGCAGATACGCAGTATTTT. This gives the protein CASSSNPGQADTQYF.

The chain employs TRBV3-1 (or the pseudogene TRBV3-2) and TRBJ1-4, with D perhaps matching TRBD1 (6 bases). Germline CDR1 reads LGHDT; CDR2 reads YNNKEL (reference sequence). V dropped 0 bases and J dropped 8 bases, with 13 bases sitting between them. This CDR3 is built from 15 residues. The CDR3 protein is CASSQDVQGPEKLFF. As DNA, the CDR3 is TGTGCCAGCAGCCAAGACGTACAGGGACCCGAAAAACTGTTTTTT.